The clone carrying this T cell receptor (beta chain) was observed many times. Its antigen remains unknown. The germline gives CDR1 MNHNY, CDR2 SVGAGI (reference sequence). The CDR3 consists of 16 residues. V shed 4 bases and J shed 4 bases, with 19 bases lying between them. The cDNA was produced through 5'RACE with 10-nucleotide random UMIs. TCRdb ran MiXCR on the 5' RACE reads and lists one entry per CDR3 protein. In the table there are around 70,000 distinct CDR3 sequences, less than 5.5% of which are singletons. This record comes from a study of neurological immune-mediated disorders. The study's findings and limits: As far as clinical or MRI features were concerned, none was associated with the multiple sclerosis repertoire cluster. Patients with HTLV-1-associated myelopathy had the highest level of TCR clonal expansion, whereas patients with multiple sclerosis had the lowest level, falling beneath the level found in healthy controls.

The material sequenced was PBMCs. The chain couples TRBV6-6 to TRBJ2-5, with D possibly TRBD1 on 6 matching bases. The source is a young man with multiple sclerosis. The chain's CDR3 is CASSSSSRGLRETQYF. CDR3 bases: TGTGCCAGCAGTTCATCCTCCAGGGGTTTACGAGAGACCCAGTACTTC.